One sample yielded the 28 T cell receptor beta chains listed below, sequenced in a study of siplizumab effects on memory and regulatory T cells. The table came from immunoSEQ multiplex PCR; TCRdb's copy has only in-frame clones and leaves some out. The sample contains more than 90,000 clones, around 94% of which appear only once. The sample taken for sequencing was non-Treg CD4+ T cells sorted from blood. These TCRs come from a human donor in good health.

As to this clone: Other DNA sequences from this sample encode an identical CDR3 as well. This chain joins TRBV30 and TRBJ1-1; D is possibly TRBD1 (5 bases). The CDR3 is 15 amino acids. Trimming left V 4 bases short and J 5 bases short, with 20 bases between. Germline values: CDR1 GTSNPN, CDR2 SVGIG (reference sequence). DNA for the CDR3: TGTGCCTGGACTATCTTCGGGCAGGGCCGAACTGAAGCTTTCTTT. Residues: CAWTIFGQGRTEAFF. The whole variable domain, filled in from reference TRBV30 and TRBJ1-1, reads SQTIHQWPATLVQPVGSPLSLECTVEGTSNPNLYWYRQAAGRGLQLLFYSVGIGQISSEVPQNLSASRPQDRQFILSSKKLLLSDSGFYLCAWTIFGQGRTEAFFGQGTRLTVV.

In DNA, the CDR3 is TGTGCCACCAGCAGAGATCGGGGGTCGGGGACTGAAGCTTTCTTT. This codes for CATSRDRGSGTEAFF. The chain couples TRBV15 to TRBJ1-1; TRBD1 is a possible D gene (5 bases). This CDR3 is built from 15 residues. V lost 0 bases and J lost 5, with 13 bases in between. Germline V gives CDR1 LNHNV, CDR2 YYDKDF (reference sequence).

This chain joins TRBV7-2 and TRBJ1-4, with 9 bases identical to TRBD1. CDR1 and CDR2 (germline): SGHTA, FQGNSA. The CDR3 loop spans 14 amino acids. The ends lost 4 bases at V and 10 bases at J; junction bases unmatched: 7. The CDR3 sequence: CASSSGGTGRKLFF. The CDR3 region has the DNA TGTGCCAGCAGCTCGGGGGGGACAGGGAGAAAACTGTTTTTT.

This chain uses TRBV18 with TRBJ2-5; D remains ambiguous. V was trimmed by 3 bases and J by 5 bases, leaving 10 bases between them. Germline CDR1 KGHSH, CDR2 LQKENI. The CDR3 covers 13 residues. The CDR3 reads CASSPVQDETQYF. In DNA, the CDR3 is TGTGCCAGCTCACCGGTCCAGGATGAGACCCAGTACTTC.

The V call is TRBV28, the J call TRBJ1-2, with 9 positions matching TRBD1. Germline V lookup: CDR1 MDHEN, CDR2 SYDVKM. The CDR3 covers 13 residues. Germline trimming cut 5 bases from V and 5 bases from J; bases unmatched to any gene: 3. The CDR3 region is CASSGGTGYGYTF. Here the CDR3 DNA reads TGTGCCAGCAGTGGCGGGACAGGGTATGGCTACACCTTC.

This chain uses TRBV28 with TRBJ1-5, with 9 positions matching TRBD1. J was trimmed by 6 bases and V by 8 bases; bases with no gene match: 8. This CDR3 is 14 amino acids long. Germline V gene lookup returns CDR1 MDHEN and CDR2 SYDVKM. CDR3 sequence (DNA): TGTGCCAGCGGCCCTGGGACAGGGCGTCAGCCCCAGCATTTT. It is translated as CASGPGTGRQPQHF.

The rearrangement uses TRBV2 and TRBJ2-6; D tentatively fits TRBD1 or TRBD2 (5 bases each). Trimming took 8 bases from V and 2 from J, leaving 13 bases between them. The germline V gene encodes CDR1 SNHLY and CDR2 FYNNEI. The CDR3 runs to 15 residues. The CDR3 protein is CASLWVGAGANVLTF. CDR3 sequence (DNA): TGTGCCAGCTTGTGGGTGGGGGCTGGGGCCAACGTCCTGACTTTC.

The chain has TRBV9 and TRBJ2-5, with D perhaps TRBD1 (6 bases). The CDR3 has 12 amino acids. From germline, CDR1 is SGDLS and CDR2 YYNGEE. Trimming cost V 6 bases and J 3 bases, with 9 bases left between them. In DNA, the CDR3 is TGTGCCAGCAACAGGGCTGAAGAGACCCAGTACTTC. Protein sequence: CASNRAEETQYF.

Note on this clone: Compared with germline, one end of the junction differs, possibly owing to a read error. The chain combines TRBV5-1 with TRBJ2-1; D uncertain. Looked up from germline, CDR1 is SGHRS and CDR2 is YFSETQ. CDR3 length equals 14 residues. The DNA for the CDR3 is TGCGCCAGCAGTTTGGCTGACTCCTACAATGAGCAGTTCTTC. Amino acids: CASSLADSYNEQFF.

The chain couples TRBV5-1 to TRBJ2-3; the D gene is possibly TRBD2 (6 bases). V shed 2 bases and J shed 1 base, with 17 bases lying between them. Per the germline V gene, CDR1 is SGHRS and CDR2 is YFSETQ. The CDR3 has 17 residues. The CDR3 spells CASSFWVAGSGTDTQYF. CDR3 nucleotides: TGCGCCAGCAGCTTCTGGGTTGCGGGATCTGGCACAGATACGCAGTATTTT. The full variable domain, rest sourced from reference TRBV5-1 and TRBJ2-3, is KAGVTQTPRYLIKTRGQQVTLSCSPISGHRSVSWYQQTPGQGLQFLFEYFSETQRNKGNFPGRFSGRQFSNSRSEMNVSTLELGDSALYLCASSFWVAGSGTDTQYFGPGTRLTVL.

The V and J genes are TRBV10-3 and TRBJ1-3, with 8 bases lining up with TRBD1. After removal of 8 bases from V and 3 bases from J, the junction contained 9 bases not matched to a gene. CDR3 length: 15 residues. Germline V gene lookup returns CDR1 ENHRY and CDR2 SYGVKD. CDR3 bases: TGTGCCATCTCGGTAGGACAGGGTTATGGAAACACCATATATTTT. It translates to CAISVGQGYGNTIYF.

The chain carries TRBV23-1 and TRBJ1-5; 10 positions match TRBD1. TRBV23-1 falls under the ORF class, with uncertain function. With 6 bases clipped from V and 5 bases from J, the junction kept 7 bases outside the gene matches. The CDR3 length is 15 residues. The CDR3 bases are TGCGCCAGCAGAGATCCGGGACAGGGGCATCAGCCCCAGCATTTT. Its protein product is CASRDPGQGHQPQHF.

V gene TRBV10-2 combines with J gene TRBJ1-6; no firm D call. With 3 bases removed from V and 4 bases from J, the gap between germline ends came to 13 bases. There are 16 residues in the CDR3. The germline CDR1 and CDR2 sequences are WSHSY and SAAADI. CDR3 sequence: CASSDREKGYNSPLHF. The CDR3, as DNA: TGCGCCAGCAGTGATAGGGAAAAGGGTTATAATTCACCCCTCCACTTT.

The chain recombines TRBV7-9 with TRBJ1-2; no reliable D call. V gave up 2 bases and J gave up 6 bases, with 13 bases separating them. The CDR3 is made up of 14 amino acids. Looked up from germline, CDR1 is SEHNR and CDR2 is FQNEAQ (reference sequence). Here the CDR3 reads CASSLMRQSHGYTF. As DNA, the CDR3 is TGTGCCAGCAGCTTAATGAGGCAGTCGCATGGCTACACCTTC.

The chain uses TRBV9 and TRBJ2-1, with 10 bases that match TRBD2. After removal of 4 bases from V and 4 bases from J, the junction contained 11 bases not matched to a gene. Germline V gene sequence: CDR1 SGDLS, CDR2 YYNGEE. This CDR3 has 17 amino acids. Written as DNA, the CDR3 is TGTGCCAGCAGCCCTCCTGTGTCTAGCGGGAGATACAATGAGCAGTTCTTC. Protein sequence: CASSPPVSSGRYNEQFF.

The genes are TRBV7-7 and TRBJ2-5, with D possibly TRBD1 on 6 matching bases. Trimming took 3 bases from V and 5 from J, leaving 7 bases between them. This CDR3 contains 12 residues. Germline assignment: CDR1 SSHAT and CDR2 FNYEAQ (reference sequence). The chain's CDR3 is CASSFRGETQYF. In DNA form, the CDR3 reads TGTGCCAGCAGCTTCAGGGGTGAGACCCAGTACTTC.

This chain connects TRBV18 to TRBJ1-1, with a weak D call TRBD1 (5 bases). Germline V lookup: CDR1 KGHSH, CDR2 LQKENI. This CDR3 has 15 residues. Between the trimmed V and J ends, which lost 4 bases and 4 bases, there was a span of 16 bases. The CDR3, as DNA: TGTGCCAGCTCACACCAGAGGGGTGAAGGCACTGAAGCTTTCTTT. It yields the protein CASSHQRGEGTEAFF.

This chain connects TRBV2 to TRBJ2-5; D remains ambiguous. Germline V gives CDR1 SNHLY, CDR2 FYNNEI. V was pared by 2 bases and J by 2 bases, with 9 bases between. The CDR3 is made up of 14 amino acids. The CDR3 protein is CASSEILQQETQYF. The DNA for the CDR3 is TGTGCCAGCAGTGAAATACTACAGCAAGAGACCCAGTACTTC. The full variable domain, in which reference TRBV2 and TRBJ2-5 provide the parts outside the CDR3, is EPEVTQTPSHQVTQMGQEVILRCVPISNHLYFYWYRQILGQKVEFLVSFYNNEISEKSEIFDDQFSVERPDGSNFTLKIRSTKLEDSAMYFCASSEILQQETQYFGPGTRLLVL.

The chain is built from TRBV6-1 and TRBJ2-7; D remains unclear. The CDR3 has 12 residues. Germline lookup yields CDR1 MNHNS and CDR2 SASEGT. Written as DNA, the CDR3 is TGTGCTTTATATGAACTTGGTTACGAGCAGTACTTC. This encodes CALYELGYEQYF.

This chain uses TRBV4-1 with TRBJ2-6, with D maybe TRBD2 (5 bases). CDR1 and CDR2 (germline): MGHRA, YSYEKL. The CDR3 consists of 16 residues. V lost 0 bases and J 4 bases, leaving 10 bases between the germline ends. DNA for the CDR3: TGCGCCAGCAGCCAAGATCCCACGGGGGGGGCCAACGTCCTGACTTTC. Its protein is CASSQDPTGGANVLTF.

Only one count was recorded for this clone. V and J are TRBV28 and TRBJ2-4; D might be TRBD1 (5 bases). Germline assignment: CDR1 MDHEN and CDR2 SYDVKM. The length of the CDR3 is 10 residues. V gave up 5 bases and J gave up 16 bases, with 12 bases separating them. CDR3 loop: CASSRTLSYF. CDR3 nucleotide sequence: TGTGCCAGCAGTCGGACATTATCCTACTTC.

This chain links TRBV18 with TRBJ2-6; the match to TRBD1 covers 9 bases. The CDR3 consists of 17 residues. The V and J ends lost 3 bases and 0 bases, in that order; junction bases with no gene match: 3. CDR1 is KGHSH, CDR2 LQKENI, per germline. The CDR3 DNA is TGTGCCAGCTCACCGGGACAGGGCTTCTCTGGGGCCAACGTCCTGACTTTC. Its translation: CASSPGQGFSGANVLTF. The full variable domain, completed using reference TRBV18 and TRBJ2-6, is NAGVMQNPRHLVRRRGQEARLRCSPMKGHSHVYWYRQLPEEGLKFMVYLQKENIIDESGMPKERFSAEFPKEGPSILRIQQVVRGDSAAYFCASSPGQGFSGANVLTFGAGSRLTVL.

The rearrangement joins TRBV30 to TRBJ1-5; 7 bases map to TRBD1. CDR3 length: 14 residues. V lost 4 bases and J lost 4; bases outside the gene matches: 7. The germline gives CDR1 GTSNPN, CDR2 SVGIG (reference sequence). The CDR3 loop is CAWTGGTPNQPQHF. The CDR3 DNA is TGTGCCTGGACAGGGGGAACCCCAAATCAGCCCCAGCATTTT.

This chain connects TRBV5-1 to TRBJ2-3; D ambiguous. The V and J ends lost 5 bases and 2 bases respectively, with 9 bases between them. CDR1 and CDR2 from the germline V gene are SGHRS and YFSETQ. This CDR3 has 13 residues. CDR3 in DNA: TGCGCCAGCAGAATACTAACCACAGATACGCAGTATTTT. As protein: CASRILTTDTQYF.

A single count supports this clone. The chain uses TRBV6-9 and TRBJ1-1, with unresolved D. Germline lookup yields CDR1 MNHGY and CDR2 SVAAGI. The CDR3 is 13 amino acids. V lost 3 bases to trimming and J lost 1 base, with 6 bases between them. CDR3 region: CASSYGRNTEAFF. The DNA of the CDR3 is TGTGCCAGCAGTTACGGTAGGAACACTGAAGCTTTCTTT.

CDR3 residues: CASSVGGTSGRGELFF. The CDR3, as DNA: TGTGCCAGCAGTGTTGGCGGGACTAGCGGGAGAGGGGAGCTGTTTTTT. The chain uses TRBV25-1 and TRBJ2-2; 14 positions agree with TRBD2. After removal of 4 bases from V and 8 bases from J, the junction contained 6 bases not matched to a gene. The CDR3 contains 16 residues. CDR1 and CDR2 from the germline V gene are MGHDK and SYGVNS.

This chain links TRBV10-2 with TRBJ2-1, with D maybe TRBD1 (6 bases). This CDR3 contains 13 residues. Germline CDR1 WSHSY, CDR2 SAAADI. V shed 6 bases and J shed 6 bases, with 12 bases lying between them. The CDR3 sequence: CASRAGAGNEQFF. CDR3 DNA sequence: TGCGCCAGCAGGGCAGGGGCCGGCAATGAGCAGTTCTTC.

This clone was seen only once. The chain recombines TRBV28 with TRBJ2-5, with D possibly matching TRBD1 (7 bases). The V end was cut by 6 bases, the J end by 1 base, with 15 bases between. The germline gives CDR1 MDHEN, CDR2 SYDVKM. This CDR3 is built from 15 residues. Here the CDR3 DNA reads TGTGCCAGCAGCTCCCTTCAGGGGGGCCAAGAGACCCAGTACTTC. Amino acids: CASSSLQGGQETQYF.